The 20 T cell receptor beta chains listed next were all sequenced from one sample in a study of T cell clones after liver transplantation. Sequenced by immunoSEQ multiplex PCR; TCRdb stores in-frame clones only, minus some. The data contain 98,000 or so clones, 82% of them singletons. This specimen consisted of CD4+ T cells from blood, obtained before liver transplant. The receptors derive from a human donor who received a liver transplant.

This CDR3 is CASSTGQGGHQPQHF. For the CDR3, the DNA is TGTGCCAGTAGTACAGGACAGGGGGGTCATCAGCCCCAGCATTTT. The rearrangement uses TRBV19 and TRBJ1-5; 10 bases map to TRBD1. The ends lost 4 bases at V and 5 bases at J; junction bases unmatched: 5. From germline, CDR1 is LNHDA and CDR2 SQIVND (reference sequence). The CDR3 totals 15 residues.

The chain recombines TRBV11-3 with TRBJ2-1; D gene uncertain. CDR1 and CDR2 (germline): SGHNT, YENEEA. V gave up 1 base and J gave up 10 bases, with 5 bases separating them. The CDR3 loop spans 11 amino acids. CDR3 residues: CASSLGREQFF. CDR3 nucleotides: TGTGCCAGCAGCTTAGGAAGGGAGCAGTTCTTC.

The chain couples TRBV19 to TRBJ2-1; 10 bases line up with TRBD2. In germline, CDR1 is LNHDA, CDR2 SQIVND (reference sequence). The V and J ends lost 2 bases and 7 bases, in that order; junction bases with no gene match: 5. There are 15 residues in the CDR3. The CDR3 region is CASSIPGLAWNEQFF. CDR3 nucleotide sequence: TGTGCCAGTAGTATACCGGGACTAGCGTGGAATGAGCAGTTCTTC. The entire variable domain, with the rest obtained from reference TRBV19 and TRBJ2-1, is as follows: DGGITQSPKYLFRKEGQNVTLSCEQNLNHDAMYWYRQDPGQGLRLIYYSQIVNDFQKGDIAEGYSVSREKKESFPLTVTSAQKNPTAFYLCASSIPGLAWNEQFFGPGTRLTVL.

The rearrangement links TRBV18 to TRBJ2-5, with a tentative D call TRBD2 (6 bases). Per germline, CDR1 KGHSH and CDR2 LQKENI. This CDR3 is built from 13 residues. V gave up 3 bases and J gave up 5 bases, with 10 bases separating them. CDR3 nucleotide sequence: TGTGCCAGCTCACCGTTAGGGAGGGAGACCCAGTACTTC. This sequence encodes CASSPLGRETQYF.

The rearrangement uses TRBV6-6 and TRBJ1-2; D call uncertain. Germline V lookup: CDR1 MNHNY, CDR2 SVGAGI (reference sequence). The CDR3 totals 12 residues. Trimming removed 7 bases from V and 8 bases from J, with 14 bases in between. CDR3 sequence reads: CASIPLDVGYTF. The CDR3, as DNA: TGTGCCAGCATTCCCTTGGACGTGGGCTACACCTTC.

The V call is TRBV28, the J call TRBJ1-5; D uncertain. The CDR3 has 15 amino acids. V was clipped by 2 bases and J by 1 base, with 9 bases between them. Germline CDR1 MDHEN, CDR2 SYDVKM. The CDR3 DNA follows: TGTGCCAGCAGTTTAATGGGGAACAGCAATCAGCCCCAGCATTTT. The encoded protein is CASSLMGNSNQPQHF.

J is TRBJ1-1 and V is TRBV6-1; a possible D gene is TRBD1 (5 bases). V was clipped by 5 bases and J by 13 bases, with 17 bases between them. The germline V gene encodes CDR1 MNHNS and CDR2 SASEGT. The CDR3 spans 12 residues. The CDR3 sequence is CASSTEWGEDFF. The CDR3 bases are TGTGCCAGCAGTACCGAGTGGGGCGAGGATTTCTTT.

CDR3 amino acids: CSATQGTNTEAFF. The CDR3 DNA is TGCAGCGCCACACAGGGAACGAACACTGAAGCTTTCTTT. The rearrangement links TRBV29-1 to TRBJ1-1, with D possibly matching TRBD1 (6 bases). The germline V gene encodes CDR1 SQVTM and CDR2 ANQGSEA. Trimming removed 7 bases at V and 1 base at J, with 13 bases between. The CDR3 consists of 13 residues.

The V and J genes are TRBV6-6 and TRBJ2-3; 8 nucleotides match TRBD2. The length of the CDR3 is 15 residues. From germline, CDR1 is MNHNY and CDR2 SVGAGI (reference sequence). V lost 5 bases, J lost 6 bases, and 10 bases stayed unmatched. The CDR3 sequence is CASSLPGLVSDTQYF. Written as DNA, the CDR3 is TGTGCCAGCAGTCTGCCGGGACTAGTAAGTGATACGCAGTATTTT.

The chain carries TRBV6-1 and TRBJ1-5; possibly TRBD1 for D (5 bases). This CDR3 contains 15 residues. V shed 3 bases and J shed 5 bases, with 14 bases lying between them. CDR1 is MNHNS, CDR2 SASEGT, per germline. CDR3 sequence reads: CASSEGLQGDQPQHF. The CDR3 coding sequence is TGTGCCAGCAGTGAGGGTCTTCAGGGCGATCAGCCCCAGCATTTT.

This chain connects TRBV6-1 to TRBJ1-1, with D tentatively TRBD1 (5 bases). Germline CDR1 and CDR2: MNHNS and SASEGT. CDR3 length equals 17 residues. V was pared by 0 bases and J by 6 bases, with 20 bases between. This chain's CDR3 is CASSEARYRVAGPEAFF. DNA of the CDR3: TGTGCCAGCAGTGAAGCTAGGTATCGGGTGGCGGGGCCTGAAGCTTTCTTT.

This chain joins TRBV5-1 and TRBJ2-2, with 7 bases matching TRBD1. V lost 2 bases and J lost 0; bases outside the gene matches: 13. The germline CDR1 and CDR2 sequences are SGHRS and YFSETQ. This CDR3 contains 19 residues. In DNA, the CDR3 is TGCGCCAGCAGCTTTTTCCCCGGGACAGCCGGAGCGAACACCGGGGAGCTGTTTTTT. This gives the protein CASSFFPGTAGANTGELFF.

This clone has only one observation. V is TRBV29-1 and J is TRBJ2-5; D is undetermined. Per the germline V gene, CDR1 is SQVTM and CDR2 is ANQGSEA. CDR3 length: 12 residues. V was clipped by 4 bases and J by 5 bases, with 11 bases between them. In DNA, the CDR3 is TGCAGCGTTGTAAGGTTTACGGAGACCCAGTACTTC. Residues: CSVVRFTETQYF. Complete variable domain (other parts from reference TRBV29-1 and TRBJ2-5): SAVISQKPSRDICQRGTSLTIQCQVDSQVTMMFWYRQQPGQSLTLIATANQGSEATYESGFVIDKFPISRPNLTFSTLTVSNMSPEDSSIYLCSVVRFTETQYFGPGTRLLVL.

V and J are TRBV5-6 and TRBJ1-2; 7 bases match TRBD1. From germline, CDR1 is SGHDT and CDR2 YYEEEE. V was pared by 9 bases and J by 3 bases, with 14 bases of the junction left unmatched. The CDR3 extends over 15 amino acids. The CDR3 region is CATTGSDRVDYGYTF. In DNA form, the CDR3 reads TGTGCCACCACCGGGAGCGACAGGGTCGACTATGGCTACACCTTC. The complete variable domain, with remaining parts taken from reference TRBV5-6 and TRBJ1-2, reads DAGVTQSPTHLIKTRGQQVTLRCSPKSGHDTVSWYQQALGQGPQFIFQYYEEEERQRGNFPDRFSGHQFPNYSSELNVNALLLGDSALYLCATTGSDRVDYGYTFGSGTRLTVV.

This clone was counted between two and nine times. The chain joins TRBV27 to TRBJ1-5; TRBD1 matches 7 bases. Looked up from germline, CDR1 is MNHEY and CDR2 is SMNVEV (reference sequence). The ends lost 6 bases at V and 11 bases at J; junction bases unmatched: 10. This CDR3 spans 13 amino acids. CDR3 sequence (DNA): TGTGCCAGCAGCTTGACGGGACAGAGGTCCCAGCATTTT. The encoded protein is CASSLTGQRSQHF.

The chain couples TRBV2 to TRBJ1-1; tentative D call: TRBD1 (6 bases). The V end lost 6 bases, the J end lost 8 bases, and 19 bases lay between the germline ends. The germline CDR1 and CDR2 sequences are SNHLY and FYNNEI. The CDR3 sequence is 14 residues long. The CDR3 spells CASRLTGPGGEAFF. In DNA, the CDR3 is TGTGCCAGCAGGTTGACAGGTCCTGGGGGGGAAGCTTTCTTT.

V gene TRBV10-3 combines with J gene TRBJ2-1; TRBD2 aligns across 8 bases. Germline CDR1 reads ENHRY; CDR2 reads SYGVKD. The CDR3 covers 15 residues. J gave up 7 bases and V 8 bases, and 13 bases lay outside the gene matches. The CDR3 region is CAIQPAGREGNEQFF. The CDR3 nucleotides read TGTGCCATCCAACCAGCGGGTCGGGAGGGGAATGAGCAGTTCTTC.

V usage is TRBV11-1 and J usage is TRBJ2-7; perhaps TRBD1 as D (5 bases). Germline assignment: CDR1 SGHAT and CDR2 FQDESV (reference sequence). V was shortened by 5 bases and J by 2 bases, with 19 bases between the two germline ends. The CDR3 covers 16 residues. DNA for the CDR3: TGTGCCAGCAGCCGGAGCCAGGGTATTCAAGCCTACGAGCAGTACTTC. It yields the protein CASSRSQGIQAYEQYF. The full variable domain, its missing parts supplied by reference TRBV11-1 and TRBJ2-7, is EAEVAQSPRYKITEKSQAVAFWCDPISGHATLYWYRQILGQGPELLVQFQDESVVDDSQLPKDRFSAERLKGVDSTLKIQPAELGDSAMYLCASSRSQGIQAYEQYFGPGTRLTVT.

This sequence joins TRBV18 and TRBJ1-1; D call uncertain. Trimming shortened V by 3 bases and J by 3 bases, and 8 bases separated the two germline ends. The CDR3 length is 13 residues. The germline CDR1 and CDR2 sequences are KGHSH and LQKENI. CDR3 DNA sequence: TGTGCCAGCTCACCCGACTGGGACACTGAAGCTTTCTTT. This translates into CASSPDWDTEAFF.

The chain couples TRBV5-1 to TRBJ1-5, with D maybe TRBD1 (6 bases). The CDR3 is 13 amino acids. The V end lost 0 bases, the J end lost 7 bases, and 8 bases lay between the germline ends. Germline V gene lookup returns CDR1 SGHRS and CDR2 YFSETQ. The CDR3 nucleotides read TGCGCCAGCAGCTTGGCCCAGGGGCAGCCCCAGCATTTT. Its protein is CASSLAQGQPQHF.